This entry concerns a single T cell receptor (beta chain). The data are from a study of cytomegalovirus exposure and HLA in healthy donors. The PCR contained 60 Vbeta and 13 Jbeta primers. Clones were sequenced by immunoSEQ multiplex PCR, and TCRdb holds only the in-frame ones, with some missing. The sample carries around 100,000 clones, roughly 78% recorded once. V was clipped by 4 bases and J by 0 bases, with 10 bases between them. The germline V gene has CDR1 SGHKS and CDR2 YYEKEE (reference sequence). The CDR3 is 14 residues long. The TCR was taken from a woman aged 40 to 50 in good health and CMV-seronegative. The sample consisted of PBMCs. The chain combines TRBV5-5 with TRBJ1-2; TRBD1 might be the D (5 bases). DNA of the CDR3: TGTGCCAGCAGCGGGGCAGGACCTAACTATGGCTACACCTTC. Translation: CASSGAGPNYGYTF.